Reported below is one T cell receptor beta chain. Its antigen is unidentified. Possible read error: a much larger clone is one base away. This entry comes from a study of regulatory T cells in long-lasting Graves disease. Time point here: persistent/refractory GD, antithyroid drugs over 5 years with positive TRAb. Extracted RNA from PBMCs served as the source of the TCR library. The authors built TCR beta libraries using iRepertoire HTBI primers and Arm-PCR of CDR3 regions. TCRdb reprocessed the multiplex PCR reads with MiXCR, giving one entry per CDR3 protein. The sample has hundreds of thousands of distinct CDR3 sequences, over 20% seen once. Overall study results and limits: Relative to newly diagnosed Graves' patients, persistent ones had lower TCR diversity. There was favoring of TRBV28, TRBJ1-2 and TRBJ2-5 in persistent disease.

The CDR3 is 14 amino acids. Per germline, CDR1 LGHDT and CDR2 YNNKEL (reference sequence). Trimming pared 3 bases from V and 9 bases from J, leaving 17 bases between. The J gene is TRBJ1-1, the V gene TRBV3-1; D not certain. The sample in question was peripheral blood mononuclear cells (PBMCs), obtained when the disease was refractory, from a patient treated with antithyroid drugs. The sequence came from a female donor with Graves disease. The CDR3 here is CASSQHSGPSQAFF. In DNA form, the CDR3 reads TGTGCCAGCAGCCAGCATAGTGGACCGTCTCAAGCTTTCTTT. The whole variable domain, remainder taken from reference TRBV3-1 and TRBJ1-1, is DTAVSQTPKYLVTQMGNDKSIKCEQNLGHDTMYWYKQDSKKFLKIMFSYNNKELIINETVPNRFSPKSPDKAHLNLHINSLELGDSAVYFCASSQHSGPSQAFFGQGTRLTVV.